Listed below are T cell receptor beta chains from one sample, sequenced in a study of shared clonotypes between healthy human individuals. Profiling relied on immunoSEQ multiplex PCR, and the TCRdb table lists in-frame clones only, not all of them. The sample lists about 2.2 million clones; about 93% were seen once. Specimen: naive CD8+ T cells from PBMCs. These receptors all come from a man aged 18-30 years in good health. Some clones in this sample may be carry-over from other donors' samples. CDR3s include the opening cysteine and the closing phenylalanine or tryptophan. The order of the fields is J gene, V gene, D gene, clone size, CDR3 length, CDR3 DNA, CDR3 protein. The D gene is left open where the match is weak. Expanded clones are given a class, and other clones once, few, many or no size at all.

>TRBJ1-4|TRBV9|TRBD1|-|17
TGTGCCAGCAGCTCCAGGGACAGGGGGAAAGAAGATGAAAAACTGTTTTTT
CASSSRDRGKEDEKLFF
>TRBJ2-5|TRBV7-9|-|-|17
TGTGCCAGCACCCCCCCCCGCGGACCTCTGGTTAGGGAGACCCAGTACTTC
CASTPPRGPLVRETQYF
>TRBJ1-2|TRBV19|TRBD1|-|14
TGTGCCAGTAGTAGCCCGGGACAGGCAGATGGCTACACCTTC
CASSSPGQADGYTF
>TRBJ2-5|TRBV7-9|-|-|14
TGTGCCAGCAGCTCGGGGACCAACCAAGAGACCCAGTACTTC
CASSSGTNQETQYF
>TRBJ2-7|TRBV27|-|-|14
TGTGCCAGCAGTTTATCGGCAGCGGCGTACGAGCAGTACTTC
CASSLSAAAYEQYF
>TRBJ2-7|TRBV28|-|-|13
TGTGCCAGCAGTCAGAACAGGGAGGTCGAGCAGTACTTC
CASSQNREVEQYF
>TRBJ2-7|TRBV28|TRBD2|-|14
TGTGCCAGCAGTCTCCCGGGTTCGGGGGGCGAGCAGTACTTC
CASSLPGSGGEQYF
>TRBJ1-1|TRBV28|-|few|14
TGTGCCAGCAGTTTGCTCCTGATGAACACTGAAGCTTTCTTT
CASSLLLMNTEAFF
>TRBJ2-3|TRBV15|-|-|16
TGTGCCACCAGCAGAGATAGCAGGGGTGGCACAGATACGCAGTATTTT
CATSRDSRGGTDTQYF
>TRBJ2-1|TRBV11-1|-|-|16
TGTGCCAGCAGCCTACCCCGCGGCTTTTCCTACAATGAGCAGTTCTTC
CASSLPRGFSYNEQFF